This record covers a single TCR beta chain. What it recognizes is unknown. TCR beta cDNA libraries included unique molecular identifiers. The yield from approximately 1 to 10 million T cells was around 500,000 cDNA molecules in total. Using its own MiXCR run on the PCR reads, TCRdb lists one record per CDR3 protein. The sample records about 400,000 distinct CDR3 sequences, less than 40% being singletons. The data are from a study of post-analysis software for immune sequencing data. Study summary: Several disease courses (relapsing-remitting, secondary progressive and progressive-relapsing) of multiple sclerosis were included. Findings and caveats of the study: About 5 TRBV segments, including TRBV5-6, TRBV5-1 and TRBV20-1, were more frequent in patients than controls. Controls' normalized Chao1 diversity significantly exceeded that of multiple sclerosis patients.

The V gene end was trimmed by 2 bases and the J gene end by 1 base; junction bases not matched to a gene: 1. This CDR3 has 13 residues. Germline CDR1 is DFQATT and CDR2 is SNEGSKA (reference sequence). The sequence derives from a girl between 5 and 17 years old with multiple sclerosis. This chain links TRBV20-1 with TRBJ1-1, with TRBD1 identical over 7 bases. Sequenced sample: blood. CDR3 bases: TGCAGTGCTAGAAACAGGGGGAACACTGAAGCTTTCTTT. Protein: CSARNRGNTEAFF.